This T cell receptor (beta chain) was recovered during a study of blood T cell repertoires in COVID-19. Overall study context: The origin of the acute and convalescent COVID-19 samples was the United States, Italy and Spain. PBMCs, B-cell-depleted T cells, or T cells provided the cDNA or gDNA that made up the material.

Original methodology: Estimation of nucleated cell counts relied on the amplification of reference gene primers. Profiled with immunoSEQ multiplex PCR; TCRdb holds only in-frame clones, not every one. That table is the source of V, J and clone size, and D and trimming were worked out from the DNA. The data hold roughly 350,000 clones, with 85% observed a single time. The V gene end was trimmed by 1 base and the J gene end by 3 bases; junction bases not matched to a gene: 8. The CDR3 extends over 16 amino acids. Germline V lookup: CDR1 SNHLY, CDR2 FYNNEI. This clone was seen only once. Sequencing was carried out using peripheral blood. The chain is built from TRBV2 and TRBJ2-5, with TRBD1 matching 7 bases. The TCR was taken from a woman aged 18-30 years with acute or convalescent COVID-19. CDR3 sequence (DNA): TGTGCCAGCAGTGAAGACCACGGGACAGACGAAGAGACCCAGTACTTC. This gives the protein CASSEDHGTDEETQYF.